This T cell receptor beta chain was captured by sequencing in a study of glioma-infiltrating T cells listed by TCRdb under 2016. General notes on the study: Low-grade gliomas were WHO grade II oligodendrogliomas or astrocytomas, and glioblastomas were WHO grade IV tumors sampled at initial rather than recurrent diagnosis. Three low-grade glioma patients, under ten primary glioblastoma patients and three non-glioma patients contributing non-neoplastic brain tissue were included in the paired cohort. Before surgery, glioma patients were given dexamethasone for six or fewer days. Each tissue-infiltrating repertoire was compared with the same patient's peripheral blood repertoire to measure divergence between tissue and blood T-cell populations. Sequencing of TCR alpha- and beta-chain repertoires was performed on glioma tissue, on non-neoplastic brain tissue, and on matched peripheral blood mononuclear cells. Sequencing coverage of about 4- to 11-fold of 1 million or so peripheral T cells was targeted for blood libraries.

The paper's findings and limits, for the study overall: VJ-independent divergence between tissue and blood was found to be below expectation in non-neoplastic patients but above expectation in all gliomas, particularly low-grade gliomas. Very few CDR3 sequences were found to be shared between tissue and blood, and this scarcity was attributed to high CDR3 diversity and limited sampling. The group comparisons were based on small numbers of patients: three non-neoplastic, three low-grade glioma and roughly eight glioblastoma patients. A signature set of shared blood CDR3 motifs marked patients with low tissue-blood divergence and was depleted in highly divergent patients.

This clonotype was detected a few times. The antigen it binds to is not known. Base qualities are not at hand, and no much larger clone is one base apart. CDR1 and CDR2 (DFQATT, SNEGSKA) derive from the germline V gene (reference sequence). V is pared back by 6 bases and J by 4 bases, with 19 bases lying between the germline termini. There are 14 amino acids in the CDR3, from cysteine to phenylalanine inclusive. The sequence is cut down to CDR3 DNA, 42 bases in frame from base 1. The iRepertoire nested amplicon-rescue multiplex PCR (arm-PCR) platform was used to amplify TCR alpha and beta CDR3 regions from RNA. One-step reverse transcription and amplification used roughly 100-400 ng of tissue mRNA or PBMC total RNA as input. Following bead purification, Illumina adapters were added by a secondary multiplex PCR, and the libraries were gel-purified between 200 and 400 bp. Libraries carried internal 6-nucleotide barcodes used for demultiplexing. Sequencing of libraries was performed on an Illumina MiSeq with 2x220 or 2x250 nucleotide paired-end reads. In the paper's pipeline: Paired reads were merged using FLASH 1.2.11 and were aligned to the GRCh37 human genome using BWA-MEM, after which TRA and TRB reads were extracted. For V and J assignment, an IMGT-derived reference of cassette sequences and CDR3 motifs that included pseudogenes was used. Reads were translated in three frames, and productive CDR3s were defined as those with a C...FGXG motif and no stop codons. Clonotypes were defined as unique combinations of V-J cassette pair and CDR3 amino acid sequence. Reads were filtered by Hamming distance, thresholded by each sample's sequence error rate in mapped regions. TCRdb cleaned the public reads at Q25 with fastp, built clones with MiXCR and kept in-frame beta chains. Here each entry gathers all rows of one CDR3 protein and keeps the most common genes and DNA. The V and J calls and clone size are TCRdb's, not the authors'. The sample profile shows 400,000 or so distinct CDR3 sequences; 41% of them were found once. In total, the top ten clones hold around 12% of the sample.

Immediately after resection, surgical brain or tumor specimens were cryofrozen in liquid nitrogen, with peripheral blood cells collected concurrently. Material for sequencing was glioma tissue, nonneoplastic brain tissue, or PBMCs (not recorded which). The sequence was obtained from a human donor with low-grade glioma or glioblastoma, undergoing nonglioma brain surgery, or in good health (not recorded which). The chain is assembled from TRBV20-1 and TRBJ2-7; TRBD2 is perhaps the D gene, given 7 matching bases. The DNA sequence follows: TGCAGTGCAAGGGGGTTCGGGGGGAGGTACGAGCAGTACTTC. Its translation reads: CSARGFGGRYEQYF.